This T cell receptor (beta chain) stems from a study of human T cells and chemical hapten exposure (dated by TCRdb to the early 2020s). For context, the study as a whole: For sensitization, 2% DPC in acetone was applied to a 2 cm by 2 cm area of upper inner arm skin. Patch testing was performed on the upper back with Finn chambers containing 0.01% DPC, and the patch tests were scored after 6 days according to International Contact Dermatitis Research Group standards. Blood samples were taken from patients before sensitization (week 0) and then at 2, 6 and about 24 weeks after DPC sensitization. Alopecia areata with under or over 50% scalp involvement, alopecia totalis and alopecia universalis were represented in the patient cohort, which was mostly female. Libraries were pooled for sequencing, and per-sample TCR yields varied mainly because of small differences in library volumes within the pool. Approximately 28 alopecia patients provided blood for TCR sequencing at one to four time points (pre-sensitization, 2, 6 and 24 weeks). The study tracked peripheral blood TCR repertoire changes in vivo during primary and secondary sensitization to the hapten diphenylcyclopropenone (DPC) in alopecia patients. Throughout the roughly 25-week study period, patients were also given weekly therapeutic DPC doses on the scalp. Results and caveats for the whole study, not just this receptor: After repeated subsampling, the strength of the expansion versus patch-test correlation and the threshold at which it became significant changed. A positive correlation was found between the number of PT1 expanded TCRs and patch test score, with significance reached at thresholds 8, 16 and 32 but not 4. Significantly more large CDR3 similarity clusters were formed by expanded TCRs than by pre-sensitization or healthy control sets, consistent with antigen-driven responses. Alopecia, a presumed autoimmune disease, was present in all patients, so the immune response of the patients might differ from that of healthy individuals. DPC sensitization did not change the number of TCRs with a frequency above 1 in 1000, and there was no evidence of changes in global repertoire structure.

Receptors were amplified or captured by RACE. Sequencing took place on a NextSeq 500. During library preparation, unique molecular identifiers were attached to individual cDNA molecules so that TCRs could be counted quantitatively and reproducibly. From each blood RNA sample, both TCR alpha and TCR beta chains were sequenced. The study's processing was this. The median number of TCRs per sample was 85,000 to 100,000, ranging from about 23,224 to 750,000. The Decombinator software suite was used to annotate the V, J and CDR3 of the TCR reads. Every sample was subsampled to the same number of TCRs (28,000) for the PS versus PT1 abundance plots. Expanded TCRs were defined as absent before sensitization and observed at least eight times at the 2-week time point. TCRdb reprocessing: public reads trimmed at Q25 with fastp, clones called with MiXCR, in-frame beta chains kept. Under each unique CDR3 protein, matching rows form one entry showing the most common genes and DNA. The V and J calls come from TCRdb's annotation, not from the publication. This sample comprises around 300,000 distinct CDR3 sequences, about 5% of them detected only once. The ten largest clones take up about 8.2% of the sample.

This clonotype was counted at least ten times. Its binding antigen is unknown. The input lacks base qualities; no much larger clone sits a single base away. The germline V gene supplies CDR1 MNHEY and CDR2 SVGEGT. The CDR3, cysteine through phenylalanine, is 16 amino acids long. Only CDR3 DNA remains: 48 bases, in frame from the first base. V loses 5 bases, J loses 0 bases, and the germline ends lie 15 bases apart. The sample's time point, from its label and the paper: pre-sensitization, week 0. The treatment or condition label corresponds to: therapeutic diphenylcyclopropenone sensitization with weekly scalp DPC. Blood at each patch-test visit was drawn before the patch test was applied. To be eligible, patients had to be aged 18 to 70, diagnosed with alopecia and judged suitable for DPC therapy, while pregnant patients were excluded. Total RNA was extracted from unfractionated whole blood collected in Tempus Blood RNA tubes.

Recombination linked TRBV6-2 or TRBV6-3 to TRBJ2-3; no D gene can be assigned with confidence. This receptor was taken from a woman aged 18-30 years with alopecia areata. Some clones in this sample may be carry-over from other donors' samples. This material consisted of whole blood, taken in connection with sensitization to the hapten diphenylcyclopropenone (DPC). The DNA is TGTGCCAGCAGTCGGGTCCCACCCCCTAGCACAGATACGCAGTATTTT. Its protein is CASSRVPPPSTDTQYF.